This passage covers 16 T cell receptor beta chains from one sample sequenced in a study of CD8 T cells in ankylosing spondylitis. A single record per CDR3 protein comes from TCRdb applying MiXCR to the 5' RACE reads. Here the sample spans around 150,000 distinct CDR3 sequences, approximately 20% being singletons. Sequencing input: blood, either unsorted or a sorted T cell fraction (not recorded which). These receptors were obtained from a male donor with ankylosing spondylitis or in good health (not recorded which).

Note on this clonotype: It may be a read error: a sequence one base away is much more abundant. The chain couples TRBV10-3 to TRBJ1-2, with D hard to call. Per germline, CDR1 ENHRY and CDR2 SYGVKD. The CDR3 consists of 13 residues. V shed 0 bases and J shed 10 bases, with 12 bases lying between them. The CDR3 spells CAISESVVDDYTF. CDR3 DNA sequence: TGTGCCATCAGTGAGTCGGTAGTTGATGACTACACCTTC.

This clonotype was seen at least ten times. The gene calls are TRBV15 and TRBJ2-5, with 10 bases lining up with TRBD2. Germline V gives CDR1 LNHNV, CDR2 YYDKDF (reference sequence). Trimming removed 3 bases from V and 5 bases from J; junction bases left unmatched: 6. This CDR3 is 15 amino acids long. The CDR3 spells CATSRGTSVYETQYF. CDR3 bases: TGTGCCACCAGCAGGGGGACTAGCGTCTATGAGACCCAGTACTTC.

This clonotype was seen repeatedly, ten times or more. The V and J genes are TRBV28 and TRBJ1-1; the D is unclear. The germline V gene has CDR1 MDHEN and CDR2 SYDVKM. This CDR3 is 12 amino acids long. V lost 6 bases, J lost 3 bases, and 8 bases lay in between. DNA for the CDR3: TGTGCCAGCAGCCTACAGCACACTGAAGCTTTCTTT. Its translation is CASSLQHTEAFF.

There are many counts of this clonotype. V gene TRBV4-1 combines with J gene TRBJ2-3; no clear D gene. CDR3 length equals 17 residues. The germline V gene encodes CDR1 MGHRA and CDR2 YSYEKL. V was cut by 4 bases and J by 1 base, with 18 bases left in between. CDR3 in amino acids: CASSPQGLADRTDTQYF. CDR3 sequence (DNA): TGCGCCAGCAGCCCGCAAGGCCTGGCAGATCGCACAGATACGCAGTATTTT.

The chain uses TRBV6-1 and TRBJ2-2, with TRBD1 matching over 7 bases. Trimming cost V 7 bases and J 5 bases; bases outside gene matches: 10. CDR3 length: 15 amino acids. CDR1 and CDR2 from the germline V gene are MNHNS and SASEGT. CDR3 DNA sequence: TGTGCCAGCATGTCCGGGACAGTCGTAACCGGGGAGCTGTTTTTT. Translation: CASMSGTVVTGELFF.

This sequence joins TRBV7-9 and TRBJ1-4; D uncertain. The length of the CDR3 is 18 residues. V was clipped by 1 base and J by 0 bases, with 15 bases between them. The germline V gene encodes CDR1 SEHNR and CDR2 FQNEAQ (reference sequence). DNA of the CDR3: TGTGCCAGCAGCTTAGGGGGAATCCGACGGACAACTAATGAAAAACTGTTTTTT. This sequence encodes CASSLGGIRRTTNEKLFF.

Regarding this clonotype: This sequence may be a read error, since a much larger clone differs from it by one base. This chain connects TRBV5-1 to TRBJ2-7, with a tentative D call TRBD2 (6 bases). Trimming pared 6 bases from V and 1 base from J, leaving 17 bases between. Per germline, CDR1 SGHRS and CDR2 YFSETQ. The CDR3 has 15 residues. The CDR3 DNA is TGCGCCAGCAACTTAGCGGATATGAGATCCTACGAGCAGTACTTC. It translates to CASNLADMRSYEQYF.

This clonotype has at least ten counts. The chain uses TRBV5-1 and TRBJ2-1, with a weak D call TRBD2 (7 bases). The CDR3 covers 16 residues. Germline V lookup: CDR1 SGHRS, CDR2 YFSETQ. V was trimmed by 0 bases and J by 4 bases, leaving 14 bases between them. Here the CDR3 reads CASSLGGGLIYNEQFF. The DNA of the CDR3 is TGCGCCAGCAGCTTGGGCGGGGGCCTTATTTACAATGAGCAGTTCTTC.

With regard to this clonotype: Mismatch with germline at one junction end may stem from a read error. The CDR3 sequence is CDSSPLTPMNTEAFF. The DNA for the CDR3 is TGTGACAGCAGTCCCCTAACGCCGATGAACACTGAAGCTTTCTTT. The chain is built from TRBV28 and TRBJ1-1; no reliable D call. Germline V gives CDR1 MDHEN, CDR2 SYDVKM. This CDR3 spans 15 amino acids. Drawing the rest from reference TRBV28 and TRBJ1-1, the complete variable domain is DVKVTQSSRYLVKRTGEKVFLECVQDMDHENMFWYRQDPGLGLRLIYFSYDVKMKEKGDIPEGYSVSREKKERFSLILESASTNQTSMYLCDSSPLTPMNTEAFFGQGTRLTVV.

This clonotype was seen ten or more times. CDR3 sequence: CASSLDRHEQYF. CDR3 nucleotide sequence: TGCGCCAGCAGCTTGGACCGCCACGAGCAGTACTTC. The rearrangement uses TRBV5-1 and TRBJ2-7; D gene ambiguous. Germline lookup yields CDR1 SGHRS and CDR2 YFSETQ. V dropped 0 bases and J dropped 5 bases, with 6 bases sitting between them. The CDR3 has 12 amino acids. Variable domain in full (rest from reference TRBV5-1 and TRBJ2-7): KAGVTQTPRYLIKTRGQQVTLSCSPISGHRSVSWYQQTPGQGLQFLFEYFSETQRNKGNFPGRFSGRQFSNSRSEMNVSTLELGDSALYLCASSLDRHEQYFGPGTRLTVT.

A single count supports this clonotype. The chain combines TRBV18 with TRBJ1-2; D is unresolved. CDR3 length: 12 amino acids. V was clipped by 3 bases and J by 14 bases, with 16 bases between them. Germline V gene data show CDR1 as KGHSH and CDR2 as LQKENI. CDR3: CASSPRPSEPTF. Written as DNA, the CDR3 is TGTGCCAGCTCACCCCGGCCTTCTGAACCGACCTTC.

This clonotype was detected ten times or more. This rearrangement joins TRBV10-3 to TRBJ1-1; weak D call: TRBD1 (5 bases). V was trimmed by 0 bases and J by 4 bases, leaving 15 bases between them. CDR3 length equals 16 residues. Looked up from germline, CDR1 is ENHRY and CDR2 is SYGVKD. CDR3 nucleotide sequence: TGTGCCATCAGTGAGTCGAGTTATTGGGGCTCCACTGAAGCTTTCTTT. As protein: CAISESSYWGSTEAFF.

Details on this clonotype: This sequence may be a read error, since a much larger clone differs from it by one base. The chain couples TRBV9 to TRBJ1-1; D call uncertain. The germline V gene has CDR1 SGDLS and CDR2 YYNGEE. Trimming left V 0 bases short and J 4 bases short, with 13 bases between. The CDR3 spans 15 residues. The CDR3 protein is CASSVVPDMSTEAFF. The CDR3 DNA reads as TGTGCCAGCAGCGTAGTACCAGACATGAGCACTGAAGCTTTCTTT.

This clonotype was seen at least ten times. Given the absence of the conserved phenylalanine or tryptophan at the CDR3 end, a read error is likely. The DNA is left out, because the CDR3 cannot be placed on it with certainty; the CDR3 is given as TCRdb lists it. The chain is built from TRBV4-2 and TRBJ2-1; the table's D call, TRBD2, was not checked against the DNA. Germline values: CDR1 LGHNA, CDR2 YNFKEQ. The CDR3 adds up to 12 amino acids, both ends counted. This CDR3 is CASSQDWPLIPL.

The chain has TRBV7-2 and TRBJ1-6, with a possible D match to TRBD1 (5 bases). V was shortened by 0 bases and J by 8 bases, with 14 bases between the two germline ends. The CDR3 sequence is 16 residues long. Per germline, CDR1 SGHTA and CDR2 FQGNSA. The CDR3 sequence is CTSSLARGSKDSPLHF. Here the CDR3 DNA reads TGTACCAGCAGCTTAGCGCGGGGGTCGAAAGATTCACCCCTCCACTTT.

The table lists this clonotype with many counts. The rearrangement links TRBV5-1 to TRBJ1-1; 8 positions agree with TRBD1. Germline trimming cut 3 bases from V and 4 bases from J; bases unmatched to any gene: 5. The length of the CDR3 is 14 residues. The germline CDR1 and CDR2 sequences are SGHRS and YFSETQ. As DNA, the CDR3 is TGCGCCAGCAGCTGGACAGGGCTCGTCACTGAAGCTTTCTTT. This codes for CASSWTGLVTEAFF.